The 20 T cell receptor beta chains given below trace back to one sample, sequenced in a study of metastatic and nonmetastatic thyroid tumors. TCRdb re-called clones via MiXCR from the PCR reads. This table has under 30,000 clones, 16% appearing once. Thyroid surgery was performed in patients who had received no treatment beforehand. Material for sequencing was blood. These receptors were taken from a male donor with papillary thyroid cancer or a benign thyroid nodule (not recorded which). Some clones in this sample may be carry-over from other donors' samples.

This clone has a count of ten or more. The V and J genes are TRBV19 and TRBJ2-3; TRBD2 might be the D (6 bases). Germline loops: CDR1 LNHDA, CDR2 SQIVND (reference sequence). This CDR3 region has 15 residues. V lost 2 bases and J 4 bases, leaving 13 bases between the germline ends. CDR3 nucleotides: TGTGCCAGTAGTATATCCCCGGCTAGCGCAGATACGCAGTATTTT. Its translation: CASSISPASADTQYF.

This clone was seen repeatedly, ten times or more. This chain links TRBV19 with TRBJ2-6, with 12 bases identical to TRBD1. V lost 6 bases, J lost 2 bases, and 5 bases stayed unmatched. Germline V gene lookup returns CDR1 LNHDA and CDR2 SQIVND (reference sequence). The CDR3 loop spans 17 amino acids. CDR3 nucleotides: TGTGCCAGTAGGACGGGACAGGGGGCTACTGGGGCCAACGTCCTGACTTTC. It specifies CASRTGQGATGANVLTF.

The chain has TRBV29-1 and TRBJ1-2; no firm D call. Looked up from germline, CDR1 is SQVTM and CDR2 is ANQGSEA. Trimming took 0 bases from V and 8 from J, leaving 13 bases between them. The CDR3 extends over 13 amino acids. CDR3 amino acids: CSVEEGNSGGYTF. For the CDR3, the DNA is TGCAGCGTTGAAGAAGGTAACTCCGGCGGCTACACCTTC. The full variable domain, in which reference TRBV29-1 and TRBJ1-2 provide the parts outside the CDR3, is SAVISQKPSRDICQRGTSLTIQCQVDSQVTMMFWYRQQPGQSLTLIATANQGSEATYESGFVIDKFPISRPNLTFSTLTVSNMSPEDSSIYLCSVEEGNSGGYTFGSGTRLTVV.

The rearrangement uses TRBV28 and TRBJ1-3, with a tentative D call TRBD1 (5 bases). Germline loops: CDR1 MDHEN, CDR2 SYDVKM. Trimming removed 7 bases from V and 0 bases from J, with 13 bases in between. The CDR3 loop spans 15 amino acids. The CDR3 bases are TGTGCCAGCATTCTCAGGGTGTACTCTGGAAACACCATATATTTT. Residues: CASILRVYSGNTIYF.

This clone was counted at least ten times. The V gene is TRBV5-4, the J gene TRBJ2-5; D is unresolved. V lost 0 bases, J lost 5 bases, and 8 bases lay in between. Germline CDR1 reads SGHNT; CDR2 reads YYREEE (reference sequence). CDR3 length equals 13 residues. CDR3: CASSLETAETQYF. The CDR3 DNA is TGTGCCAGCAGCTTGGAGACGGCGGAGACCCAGTACTTC.

This clone was observed at least ten times. The rearrangement joins TRBV5-8 to TRBJ1-5; D uncertain. From germline, CDR1 is SGHTS and CDR2 YDEGEE. The CDR3 sequence is 13 residues long. Trimming left V 4 bases short and J 2 bases short, with 7 bases between. This CDR3 is CASSLPGNQPQHF. CDR3 nucleotides: TGTGCCAGCAGCCTCCCTGGCAATCAGCCCCAGCATTTT.

This chain connects TRBV20-1 to TRBJ2-7, with TRBD2 matching 8 bases. This CDR3 spans 17 amino acids. V shed 0 bases and J 0 bases; nucleotides not matched to a gene: 10. Per the germline V gene, CDR1 is DFQATT and CDR2 is SNEGSKA (reference sequence). CDR3: CSARDGAGAFYSYEQYF. CDR3 nucleotides: TGCAGTGCTAGAGATGGAGCGGGAGCGTTTTACTCCTACGAGCAGTACTTC.

This clone was seen repeatedly, ten times or more. The chain uses TRBV24-1 and TRBJ2-7; D is unresolved. Between the trimmed V and J ends, which lost 4 bases and 5 bases, there was a span of 14 bases. The V gene's germline CDR1 is KGHDR and CDR2 SFDVKD. The length of the CDR3 is 14 residues. CDR3 amino acids: CATSETGPRDEQYF. The DNA of the CDR3 is TGTGCCACCAGTGAGACCGGGCCTCGGGACGAGCAGTACTTC.

This clone was counted at least ten times. The gene calls are TRBV20-1 and TRBJ2-7; 9 positions match TRBD1. J gave up 2 bases and V 2 bases, and 1 base lay outside the gene matches. This CDR3 is built from 13 residues. The germline CDR1 and CDR2 sequences are DFQATT and SNEGSKA (reference sequence). CDR3 in amino acids: CSARHRGPYEQYF. CDR3 nucleotides: TGCAGTGCTAGACACAGGGGGCCCTACGAGCAGTACTTC.

This clone was counted at least ten times. The V and J genes are TRBV5-4 and TRBJ1-1, with a weak D call TRBD1 (5 bases). Trimming took off 4 bases at V and 5 bases at J, with 18 bases between the two ends. Germline assignment: CDR1 SGHNT and CDR2 YYREEE (reference sequence). The CDR3 has 15 amino acids. Written as DNA, the CDR3 is TGTGCCAGCAGCCCCCGGGGCAGGGAGGGAACTGAAGCTTTCTTT. Translating gives CASSPRGREGTEAFF.

The V gene is TRBV12-3 or TRBV12-4, the J gene TRBJ1-2; D is unresolved. V lost 7 bases, J lost 7 bases, and 19 bases lay in between. This CDR3 is built from 14 residues. CDR3 nucleotides: TGTGCCAGCACCTTCGGCCAGACCCGCATTGGCTACACCTTC. Encoded protein: CASTFGQTRIGYTF.

By its share, this clone is medium-sized (0.01 to 0.1%). The chain employs TRBV20-1 and TRBJ2-2; 9 bases map to TRBD1. In germline, CDR1 is DFQATT, CDR2 SNEGSKA (reference sequence). J lost 6 bases, V lost 4 bases, and 12 bases had no gene match. CDR3 size: 16 residues. The chain's CDR3 is CSAITPGTGRAGELFF. In DNA, the CDR3 is TGCAGTGCTATCACCCCAGGGACAGGGAGAGCCGGGGAGCTGTTTTTT.

This clone was seen at least ten times. Other DNA sequences in this sample translate to the same CDR3. DNA for the CDR3: TGTGCCAGCAGTTTGTACCGGACTAGTCGGGGGACAGATACGCAGTATTTT. This sequence encodes CASSLYRTSRGTDTQYF. The chain combines TRBV28 with TRBJ2-3, with 7 bases matching TRBD2. The germline gives CDR1 MDHEN, CDR2 SYDVKM. V trimming: 3 bases; J trimming: 3 bases; junction bases outside the gene matches: 12. This CDR3 is built from 17 residues.

This clone was counted ten times or more. The V and J genes are TRBV28 and TRBJ2-1; the D gene is possibly TRBD2 (6 bases). This CDR3 region has 14 residues. V was trimmed by 6 bases and J by 8 bases, leaving 17 bases between them. CDR1 and CDR2 from the germline V gene are MDHEN and SYDVKM. CDR3 coding DNA: TGTGCCAGCAGAGGATGGGAGGCTGGAGATGAGCAGTTCTTC. It specifies CASRGWEAGDEQFF.

The J gene is TRBJ2-7, the V gene TRBV30; a weak D match, TRBD1 (6 bases). This CDR3 has 12 amino acids. The germline CDR1 and CDR2 sequences are GTSNPN and SVGIG (reference sequence). Trimming cost V 5 bases and J 3 bases, with 11 bases left between them. The CDR3 DNA reads TGTGCCTGGGCCCCACAGGGCTACGAGCAGTACTTC. Protein product: CAWAPQGYEQYF.

This chain connects TRBV6-2 or TRBV6-3 to TRBJ2-3; D is unclear. This CDR3 spans 14 amino acids. Between the trimmed V and J ends, which lost 0 bases and 0 bases, there was a span of 4 bases. CDR1 and CDR2 from the germline V gene are MNHEY and SVGEGT. The CDR3 spells CASSYSQSTDTQYF. The CDR3 DNA follows: TGTGCCAGCAGTTACTCCCAGAGCACAGATACGCAGTATTTT.

This clone was seen repeatedly, ten times or more. The chain links TRBV5-1 to TRBJ2-2; TRBD1 matches at 7 bases. The CDR3 has 15 residues. Per the germline V gene, CDR1 is SGHRS and CDR2 is YFSETQ. The V segment lost 4 bases and the J segment 4 bases; nucleotides outside the gene matches: 7. The CDR3 spells CASSLPGGSTGELFF. The CDR3 DNA is TGCGCCAGCAGCCTGCCAGGGGGAAGCACCGGGGAGCTGTTTTTT.

This clone was recorded many times. The chain combines TRBV7-2 with TRBJ1-1; no reliable D call. The length of the CDR3 is 14 residues. Trimming cost V 5 bases and J 1 base, with 11 bases left between them. CDR1 is SGHTA and CDR2 is FQGNSA in the germline V gene. The chain's CDR3 is CASSVLVTNTEAFF. CDR3 bases: TGTGCCAGCAGCGTCTTAGTAACGAACACTGAAGCTTTCTTT.

This clone was seen repeatedly, ten times or more. V usage is TRBV3-1 and J usage is TRBJ2-3; TRBD1 is a possible D gene (5 bases). V shed 1 base and J shed 6 bases, with 17 bases lying between them. The CDR3 loop spans 16 amino acids. CDR1 is LGHDT, CDR2 YNNKEL, per germline (reference sequence). The CDR3 DNA sequence: TGTGCCAGCAGCCAAGTCCTCTCGAAAGGGGCGGATACGCAGTATTTT. Translating it yields CASSQVLSKGADTQYF.

At least ten counts were recorded for this clone. This sequence joins TRBV5-1 and TRBJ2-7; 10 positions match TRBD2. Germline values: CDR1 SGHRS, CDR2 YFSETQ. The CDR3 totals 15 residues. The ends lost 2 bases at V and 6 bases at J; junction bases unmatched: 8. CDR3 sequence reads: CASSLSSGSSSEQYF. The DNA for the CDR3 is TGCGCCAGCAGCTTATCTAGCGGGAGTTCGTCCGAGCAGTACTTC.